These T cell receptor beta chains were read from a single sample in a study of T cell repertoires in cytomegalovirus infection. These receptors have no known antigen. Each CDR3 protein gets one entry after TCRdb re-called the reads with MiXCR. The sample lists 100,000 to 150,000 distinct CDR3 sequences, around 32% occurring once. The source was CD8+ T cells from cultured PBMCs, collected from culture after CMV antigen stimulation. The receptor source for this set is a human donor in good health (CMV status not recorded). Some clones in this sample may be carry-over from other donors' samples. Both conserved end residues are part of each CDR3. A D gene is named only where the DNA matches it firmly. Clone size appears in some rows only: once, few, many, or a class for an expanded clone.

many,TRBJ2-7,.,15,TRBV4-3,TGCGCCAGCAGCCAAGATTTTTCTAGTCTCTACGAGCAGTACTTC,CASSQDFSSLYEQYF
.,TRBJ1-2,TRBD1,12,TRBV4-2,TGTGCCAGCTCTTTCGACAGGGGCCGCTACACCTTC,CASSFDRGRYTF
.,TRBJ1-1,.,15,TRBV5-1,TGCGCCAGCAGTTATTCGGGGGCCACGAACACTGAAGCTTTCTTT,CASSYSGATNTEAFF
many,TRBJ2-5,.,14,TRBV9,TGTGCCAGCAGCGGTGGGGCCATCCAAGAGACCCAGTACTTC,CASSGGAIQETQYF
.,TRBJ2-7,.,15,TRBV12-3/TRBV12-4,TGTGCCAGCAGTTTAGAGGAGACAGACTACGAGTCGCAGTACTTC,CASSLEETDYESQYF
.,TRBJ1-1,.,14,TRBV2,TGTGCCAGCAGTGAGGGACGGATGAACACTGAAGCTTTCTTT,CASSEGRMNTEAFF
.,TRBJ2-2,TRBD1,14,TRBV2,TGTGCCAGCGGGGGACAGTTATACACCGGGGAGCTGTTTTTT,CASGGQLYTGELFF
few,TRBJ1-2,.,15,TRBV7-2,TGTGCCAGCAGCTTGTCTGGCAGGATGGACTATGGCTACACCTTC,CASSLSGRMDYGYTF
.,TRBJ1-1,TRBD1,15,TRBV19,TGTGCCAGTAGCTACCCGGGGACAGGGGGATTCCGAGCTTTCTTT,CASSYPGTGGFRAFF
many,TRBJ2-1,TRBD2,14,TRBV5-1,TGCGCCAGCAGCTCGGCGGGAGCCTACAATGAGCAGTTCTTC,CASSSAGAYNEQFF
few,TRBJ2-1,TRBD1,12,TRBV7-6,TGTGCCAGCAGCTTAGCACAGGGGGAGCAGTTCTTC,CASSLAQGEQFF
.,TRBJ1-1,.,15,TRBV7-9,TGTGCCAGCAGCGACCCACAGGGAATGAACACTGAAGCTTTCTTT,CASSDPQGMNTEAFF
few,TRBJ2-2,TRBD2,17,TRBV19,TGTGCCAGTAGGCCCCTAGCGGGGGGGCTTTGGACCGGGGAGCTGTTTTTT,CASRPLAGGLWTGELFF
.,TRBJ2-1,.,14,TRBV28,TGTGCCAGCAGTAACCAGGGGTCCTACAATGAGCAGTTCTTC,CASSNQGSYNEQFF
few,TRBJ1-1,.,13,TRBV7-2,TGTGCCAGCAGCTCAAGACAGATCACTGAAGCTTTCTTT,CASSSRQITEAFF